Below, 27 T cell receptor beta chains from the same sample are listed, as sequenced in a study of cytomegalovirus exposure and HLA in healthy donors. The PCR employed 60 Vbeta primers together with 13 Jbeta primers. Some clones are missing from TCRdb's copy, which holds only in-frame ones; the method was immunoSEQ multiplex PCR. The sample includes approximately 110,000 clones, 79% of them seen just once. Material for sequencing was PBMCs. The receptors were gathered from a woman in her 40s in good health and CMV-seronegative.

This clone came up once. V and J are TRBV4-1 and TRBJ2-5, with D tentatively TRBD2 (6 bases). V dropped 4 bases and J dropped 3 bases, with 15 bases sitting between them. The CDR3 consists of 15 residues. From germline, CDR1 is MGHRA and CDR2 YSYEKL. This chain's CDR3 is CASSRGGQAEETQYF. CDR3 DNA: TGCGCCAGCAGCCGCGGAGGGCAGGCTGAAGAGACCCAGTACTTC.

This chain links TRBV28 with TRBJ1-5, with D possibly being TRBD1 (5 bases). Germline values: CDR1 MDHEN, CDR2 SYDVKM. CDR3 length equals 14 residues. Trimming stripped 5 bases from V and 4 bases from J, with 12 bases between. The CDR3 spells CASSSGGMNQPQHF. The CDR3 DNA reads as TGTGCCAGCAGTAGCGGGGGTATGAATCAGCCCCAGCATTTT.

This chain joins TRBV5-4 and TRBJ2-7; D is perhaps TRBD1 (6 bases). The CDR3 totals 14 residues. Germline V CDR1 and CDR2: SGHNT, YYREEE (reference sequence). V lost 2 bases, J lost 3 bases, and 12 bases lay in between. CDR3 sequence: CASSFGDTYYEQYF. The CDR3 region has the DNA TGTGCCAGCAGCTTTGGGGACACCTACTACGAGCAGTACTTC.

The V call is TRBV28, the J call TRBJ1-1; 8 nucleotides agree with TRBD1. The V gene end was trimmed by 7 bases and the J gene end by 4 bases; junction bases not matched to a gene: 5. Germline V gives CDR1 MDHEN, CDR2 SYDVKM. CDR3 length: 13 residues. The CDR3 DNA is TGTGCCAGCACCATCACAGGGGGCACTGAAGCTTTCTTT. It encodes CASTITGGTEAFF.

This chain uses TRBV5-5 with TRBJ1-2, with D possibly matching TRBD1 (6 bases). There are 13 residues in the CDR3. V was pared by 2 bases and J by 12 bases, with 17 bases between. CDR1 is SGHKS and CDR2 is YYEKEE in the germline V gene (reference sequence). CDR3 loop: CASSLGQRAGNTF. The CDR3 DNA reads TGTGCCAGCAGCTTAGGACAGAGAGCCGGTAACACCTTC.

The chain combines TRBV10-1 with TRBJ2-2; 7 positions agree with TRBD1. CDR1 is WNHNN, CDR2 SYGVQD, per germline (reference sequence). The CDR3 is 13 amino acids. V dropped 6 bases and J dropped 4; count of bases not matched to a gene: 2. CDR3 in DNA: TGCGCCAGCAGCCCAGGGGGCACCGGGGAGCTGTTTTTT. Protein sequence: CASSPGGTGELFF.

The rearrangement uses TRBV30 and TRBJ1-1, with D perhaps TRBD1 (6 bases). Germline V lookup: CDR1 GTSNPN, CDR2 SVGIG (reference sequence). The germline V and J ends were trimmed by 4 bases and 5 bases, with 20 bases remaining between them. This CDR3 has 15 residues. As DNA, the CDR3 is TGTGCCTGGACCTCTCTGGGGGGGGGCTGGACTGAAGCTTTCTTT. It specifies CAWTSLGGGWTEAFF. The whole variable domain, filled in from reference TRBV30 and TRBJ1-1, reads SQTIHQWPATLVQPVGSPLSLECTVEGTSNPNLYWYRQAAGRGLQLLFYSVGIGQISSEVPQNLSASRPQDRQFILSSKKLLLSDSGFYLCAWTSLGGGWTEAFFGQGTRLTVV.

The table lists this clone with a few counts. The J gene is TRBJ2-5, the V gene TRBV15; TRBD2 might be the D (6 bases). This CDR3 region has 13 residues. V was trimmed by 3 bases and J by 7 bases, leaving 12 bases between them. Germline lookup yields CDR1 LNHNV and CDR2 YYDKDF (reference sequence). CDR3 protein: CATSRDSGGTQYF. CDR3 bases: TGTGCCACCAGCAGGGACTCCGGGGGGACCCAGTACTTC.

The rearrangement joins TRBV6-1 to TRBJ1-3; no reliable D call. Trimming pared 6 bases from V and 0 bases from J, leaving 9 bases between. Germline V CDR1 and CDR2: MNHNS, SASEGT. The CDR3 spans 14 residues. For the CDR3, the DNA is TGTGCCAGCAGCGCCGGGAGCTCTGGAAACACCATATATTTT. Amino acids: CASSAGSSGNTIYF.

The chain employs TRBV7-6 and TRBJ2-5; perhaps TRBD2 as D (6 bases). The CDR3 has 14 residues. The V end lost 2 bases, the J end lost 3 bases, and 10 bases lay between the germline ends. The germline V gene has CDR1 SGHVS and CDR2 FNYEAQ. Here the CDR3 DNA reads TGTGCCAGCAGCTTATACGGCGGGAAAGAGACCCAGTACTTC. It codes for CASSLYGGKETQYF.

The chain recombines TRBV6-1 with TRBJ2-5, with TRBD2 matching 7 bases. CDR3 length: 14 residues. V lost 5 bases and J lost 3; bases outside the gene matches: 6. The V gene's germline CDR1 is MNHNS and CDR2 SASEGT. CDR3 sequence: CASSIRLAEETQYF. The CDR3 bases are TGTGCCAGCAGTATCCGACTAGCTGAAGAGACCCAGTACTTC.

The V and J genes are TRBV6-5 and TRBJ1-5, with TRBD1 matching over 7 bases. This CDR3 has 15 amino acids. Germline CDR1 and CDR2: MNHEY and SVGAGI. Trimming took 5 bases from V and 3 from J; bases not matched to a gene: 7. CDR3 protein: CASSPYRGSNQPQHF. CDR3 DNA: TGTGCCAGCAGTCCGTACAGGGGCTCCAATCAGCCCCAGCATTTT.

The chain joins TRBV6-6 to TRBJ1-2; D is uncertain. This CDR3 has 14 residues. Trimming shortened V by 5 bases and J by 0 bases, and 10 bases separated the two germline ends. Germline V lookup: CDR1 MNHNY, CDR2 SVGAGI (reference sequence). CDR3 loop: CASSNAYSNYGYTF. CDR3 DNA: TGTGCCAGCAGTAACGCTTACTCTAACTATGGCTACACCTTC.

This clone was recorded a few times. This chain connects TRBV9 to TRBJ2-5, with TRBD1 identical over 9 bases. The V and J ends lost 3 bases and 5 bases, in that order; junction bases with no gene match: 8. This CDR3 comprises 15 residues. Germline V lookup: CDR1 SGDLS, CDR2 YYNGEE. Here the CDR3 DNA reads TGTGCCAGCAGCGAGACAGGGGGGGTAGGGGAGACCCAGTACTTC. It specifies CASSETGGVGETQYF. Using reference TRBV9 and TRBJ2-5 for the parts outside the CDR3, the full variable domain is DSGVTQTPKHLITATGQRVTLRCSPRSGDLSVYWYQQSLDQGLQFLIQYYNGEERAKGNILERFSAQQFPDLHSELNLSSLELGDSALYFCASSETGGVGETQYFGPGTRLLVL.

J is TRBJ1-4 and V is TRBV28; D may be TRBD1 (6 bases). V was cut by 7 bases and J by 3 bases, with 15 bases left in between. The CDR3 runs to 15 residues. Per germline, CDR1 MDHEN and CDR2 SYDVKM. Here the CDR3 reads CASNSQGPANEKLFF. The CDR3 DNA follows: TGTGCCAGCAATTCACAGGGCCCGGCTAATGAAAAACTGTTTTTT.

The table lists this clone with a count of one. The V and J genes are TRBV28 and TRBJ1-4; 8 positions match TRBD1. The CDR3 runs 15 residues. With V trimmed by 3 bases and J by 8 bases, 8 bases remained unmatched. CDR1 is MDHEN, CDR2 SYDVKM, per germline. The CDR3 sequence: CASSFPDRGGEKLFF. The CDR3 nucleotides read TGTGCCAGCAGTTTCCCAGACAGGGGTGGGGAAAAACTGTTTTTT.

The chain combines TRBV27 with TRBJ1-6, with 7 bases matching TRBD1. This CDR3 contains 15 residues. Germline CDR1 MNHEY, CDR2 SMNVEV (reference sequence). The V and J ends lost 4 bases and 6 bases, in that order; junction bases with no gene match: 6. The CDR3 sequence: CASSSRDSRNSPLHF. The CDR3 DNA reads TGTGCCAGCAGTTCGCGGGACAGCCGTAATTCACCCCTCCACTTT.

The chain links TRBV14 to TRBJ2-7; D possibly corresponds to TRBD2 (6 bases). V shed 3 bases and J shed 5 bases, with 20 bases lying between them. The CDR3 covers 16 residues. CDR1 is SGHDN and CDR2 is FVKESK in the germline V gene. CDR3: CASSHGHSGPQDEQYF. CDR3 DNA sequence: TGTGCCAGCAGCCATGGGCATAGCGGCCCCCAGGACGAGCAGTACTTC.

V usage is TRBV28 and J usage is TRBJ1-4; 7 bases are a match to TRBD1. CDR1 and CDR2 from the germline V gene are MDHEN and SYDVKM. The V and J ends lost 2 bases and 3 bases, in that order; junction bases with no gene match: 3. The CDR3 totals 15 residues. CDR3 in amino acids: CASSLTGEANEKLFF. As DNA, the CDR3 is TGTGCCAGCAGTTTAACAGGGGAGGCTAATGAAAAACTGTTTTTT.

The V and J genes are TRBV2 and TRBJ2-7, with 8 bases lining up with TRBD1. The CDR3 totals 13 residues. J gave up 4 bases and V 8 bases, and 7 bases lay outside the gene matches. In germline, CDR1 is SNHLY, CDR2 FYNNEI. DNA for the CDR3: TGTGCCAGCGCAAGACAGGGGAGGTACGAGCAGTACTTC. Encoded protein: CASARQGRYEQYF.

The J gene is TRBJ2-5, the V gene TRBV18; TRBD1 aligns across 9 bases. The CDR3 sequence is 14 residues long. Germline V gene data show CDR1 as KGHSH and CDR2 as LQKENI. J was trimmed by 4 bases and V by 8 bases; bases with no gene match: 8. The CDR3 reads CASQNRDRAETQYF. Written as DNA, the CDR3 is TGTGCCAGCCAGAACCGGGACAGGGCAGAGACCCAGTACTTC.

The rearrangement uses TRBV19 and TRBJ1-6, with TRBD1 matching over 9 bases. Germline CDR1 LNHDA, CDR2 SQIVND (reference sequence). This CDR3 has 14 residues. V gave up 7 bases and J gave up 7 bases; unmatched junction bases: 5. CDR3 sequence: CASTRDRANSPLHF. The CDR3 bases are TGTGCCAGTACCCGGGACAGGGCGAATTCACCCCTCCACTTT.

The V gene is TRBV29-1, the J gene TRBJ2-1, with 10 bases fitting TRBD1. CDR1 SQVTM and CDR2 ANQGSEA come from the germline V gene. CDR3 size: 13 residues. Trimming cost V 5 bases and J 9 bases; bases outside gene matches: 7. The CDR3 nucleotides are TGCAGCGTTTCCGGGACAGGGGAAGGTGAGCAGTTCTTC. It translates to CSVSGTGEGEQFF.

V is TRBV9 and J is TRBJ1-2; no definite D call. Looked up from germline, CDR1 is SGDLS and CDR2 is YYNGEE. The CDR3 spans 14 residues. The ends were cut back, 4 bases at V and 2 bases at J, with 12 bases in the middle. The CDR3 DNA follows: TGTGCCAGCAGCCCCCGGACTGAAAACTATGGCTACACCTTC. Its translation: CASSPRTENYGYTF. Using reference TRBV9 and TRBJ1-2 for the parts outside the CDR3, the full variable domain is DSGVTQTPKHLITATGQRVTLRCSPRSGDLSVYWYQQSLDQGLQFLIQYYNGEERAKGNILERFSAQQFPDLHSELNLSSLELGDSALYFCASSPRTENYGYTFGSGTRLTVV.

This clone was seen only a few times. The chain joins TRBV29-1 to TRBJ1-1, with a possible D match to TRBD1 (6 bases). Germline CDR1 is SQVTM and CDR2 is ANQGSEA. Trimming cost V 7 bases and J 3 bases, with 15 bases left between them. This CDR3 has 13 amino acids. The CDR3 coding sequence is TGCAGCGCCCGGACAGCAAGGGACACTGAAGCTTTCTTT. Protein: CSARTARDTEAFF.

V usage is TRBV28 and J usage is TRBJ2-3, with D perhaps matching TRBD2 (6 bases). Germline-derived CDR1 and CDR2 are MDHEN and SYDVKM. V lost 5 bases and J lost 2, with 20 bases in between. CDR3 size: 17 residues. The CDR3 spells CASSPRLSSVVTDTQYF. The CDR3 DNA sequence: TGTGCCAGCAGTCCCAGACTCTCTAGCGTCGTCACAGATACGCAGTATTTT.

The chain combines TRBV4-1 with TRBJ2-5, with TRBD1 matching 8 bases. CDR3 length: 13 amino acids. The germline V gene has CDR1 MGHRA and CDR2 YSYEKL. The V gene end was trimmed by 3 bases and the J gene end by 6 bases; junction bases not matched to a gene: 3. CDR3 in DNA: TGCGCCAGCAGCCAGCAGGGGGCGAAGACCCAGTACTTC. Protein sequence: CASSQQGAKTQYF.